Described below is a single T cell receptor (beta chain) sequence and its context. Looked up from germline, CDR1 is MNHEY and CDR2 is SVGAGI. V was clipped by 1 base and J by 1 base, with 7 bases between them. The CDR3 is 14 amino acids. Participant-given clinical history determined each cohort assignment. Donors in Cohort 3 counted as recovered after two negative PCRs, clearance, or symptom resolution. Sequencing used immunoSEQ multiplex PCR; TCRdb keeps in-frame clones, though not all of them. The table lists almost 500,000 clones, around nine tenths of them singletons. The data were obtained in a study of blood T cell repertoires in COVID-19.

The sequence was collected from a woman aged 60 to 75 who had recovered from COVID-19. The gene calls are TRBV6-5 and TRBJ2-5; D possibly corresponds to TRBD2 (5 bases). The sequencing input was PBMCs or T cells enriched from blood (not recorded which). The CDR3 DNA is TGTGCCAGCAGTTACTTGGCGGGCCAAGAGACCCAGTACTTC. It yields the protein CASSYLAGQETQYF.